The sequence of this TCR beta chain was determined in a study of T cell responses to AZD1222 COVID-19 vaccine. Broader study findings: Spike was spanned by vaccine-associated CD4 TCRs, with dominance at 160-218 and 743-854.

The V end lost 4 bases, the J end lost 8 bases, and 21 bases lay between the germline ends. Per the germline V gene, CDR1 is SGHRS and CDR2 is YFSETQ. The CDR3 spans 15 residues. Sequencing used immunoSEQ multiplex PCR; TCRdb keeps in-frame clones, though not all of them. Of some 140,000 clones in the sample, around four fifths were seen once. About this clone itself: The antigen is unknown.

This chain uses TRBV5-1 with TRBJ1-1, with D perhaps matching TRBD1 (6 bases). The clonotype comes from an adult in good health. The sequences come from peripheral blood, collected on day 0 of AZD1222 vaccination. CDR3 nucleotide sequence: TGCGCCAGCAGCGGGACAACCGGGACAATAGGGGAAGCTTTCTTT. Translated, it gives CASSGTTGTIGEAFF.